Each of the 13 T cell receptor beta chains below was sequenced from the same sample in a study of blood T cell repertoires in COVID-19. Measured with immunoSEQ multiplex PCR; TCRdb has only the in-frame clones, and not every one. The sample lists 140,000 or so clones; about 86% were seen once. Specimen: peripheral blood. The receptors were gathered from a human donor in a cohort sampled during active COVID-19.

The chain recombines TRBV7-9 with TRBJ2-2; D remains unclear. V lost 5 bases, J lost 0 bases, and 10 bases lay in between. This CDR3 is 15 amino acids long. The V gene's germline CDR1 is SEHNR and CDR2 FQNEAQ (reference sequence). CDR3 region: CASSELLANTGELFF. CDR3 sequence (DNA): TGTGCCAGCAGCGAGCTCCTAGCGAACACCGGGGAGCTGTTTTTT.

This clone has only a few counts. The chain links TRBV28 to TRBJ1-3; no definite D call. Deletions cut 6 bases from V and 10 bases from J, with 10 bases between. From germline, CDR1 is MDHEN and CDR2 SYDVKM. There are 11 residues in the CDR3. The CDR3 protein is CASSRAYTIYF. CDR3 bases: TGTGCCAGCAGCCGAGCCTATACCATATATTTT. Variable domain in full (rest from reference TRBV28 and TRBJ1-3): DVKVTQSSRYLVKRTGEKVFLECVQDMDHENMFWYRQDPGLGLRLIYFSYDVKMKEKGDIPEGYSVSREKKERFSLILESASTNQTSMYLCASSRAYTIYFGEGSWLTVV.

Details on this clone: Mismatch with germline at one junction end may stem from a read error. The genes are TRBV7-9 and TRBJ1-1, with unresolved D. The CDR3 extends over 13 amino acids. From germline, CDR1 is SEHNR and CDR2 FQNEAQ (reference sequence). CDR3 amino acids: CASRSYPLQMSVF. The CDR3, as DNA: TGTGCCAGCAGATCTTATCCCCTACAGATGTCGGTCTTT.

This chain uses TRBV7-8 with TRBJ1-6, with unresolved D. The germline V gene encodes CDR1 SGHVS and CDR2 FQNEAQ. This CDR3 is built from 14 residues. V was pared by 2 bases and J by 0 bases, with 2 bases between. CDR3 amino acids: CASSLLSYNSPLHF. The CDR3 DNA reads as TGTGCCAGCAGCTTACTCTCCTATAATTCACCCCTCCACTTT.

This clone showed up just once. The chain is built from TRBV3-1 (or the pseudogene TRBV3-2) and TRBJ2-3; TRBD2 matches at 16 bases. The V gene end was trimmed by 3 bases and the J gene end by 1 base; junction bases not matched to a gene: 10. CDR1 and CDR2 from the germline V gene are LGHDT and YNNKEL (reference sequence). This CDR3 has 20 residues. In DNA, the CDR3 is TGTGCCAGCAGCCACGAAAGCCCGGGACTAGCGGGAGGGGGCACAGATACGCAGTATTTT. It yields the protein CASSHESPGLAGGGTDTQYF.

V usage is TRBV18 and J usage is TRBJ2-7; 8 bases line up with TRBD2. There are 15 residues in the CDR3. V shed 3 bases and J 0 bases; nucleotides not matched to a gene: 4. The germline V gene has CDR1 KGHSH and CDR2 LQKENI. The CDR3 here is CASSPGLALSYEQYF. The DNA of the CDR3 is TGTGCCAGCTCACCCGGACTAGCCCTCTCCTACGAGCAGTACTTC.

The gene calls are TRBV24-1 and TRBJ2-7; D remains unclear. The V end lost 4 bases, the J end lost 4 bases, and 13 bases lay between the germline ends. Per germline, CDR1 KGHDR and CDR2 SFDVKD. The CDR3 is 14 amino acids. CDR3 in DNA: TGTGCCACCAGTGACACAAATAACAGATACGAGCAGTACTTC. It translates to CATSDTNNRYEQYF.

The rearrangement links TRBV6-2 or TRBV6-3 to TRBJ1-6; 8 bases agree with TRBD1. With 3 bases clipped from V and 14 bases from J, the junction kept 12 bases outside the gene matches. Germline assignment: CDR1 MNHEY and CDR2 SVGEGT. This CDR3 is built from 15 residues. CDR3 in amino acids: CASSYPTGGTLTLHF. In DNA form, the CDR3 reads TGTGCCAGCAGTTATCCAACAGGGGGGACTTTGACCCTCCACTTT.

The chain recombines TRBV5-8 with TRBJ2-5; no definite D call. Germline V gene lookup returns CDR1 SGHTS and CDR2 YDEGEE. This CDR3 contains 14 residues. The ends were cut back, 1 base at V and 3 bases at J, with 10 bases in the middle. The DNA of the CDR3 is TGTGCCAGCAGCTTGTGGCGGAAGAAAGAGACCCAGTACTTC. Translated: CASSLWRKKETQYF.

The chain couples TRBV9 to TRBJ1-4; D is ambiguous. Germline CDR1 is SGDLS and CDR2 is YYNGEE. This CDR3 spans 15 amino acids. Trimming stripped 0 bases from V and 2 bases from J, with 8 bases between. The CDR3 reads CASSVGGDTNEKLFF. DNA of the CDR3: TGTGCCAGCAGCGTAGGGGGAGATACTAATGAAAAACTGTTTTTT.

This chain joins TRBV7-6 and TRBJ1-6, with D uncertain. Trimming removed 3 bases at V and 3 bases at J, with 3 bases between. The germline gives CDR1 SGHVS, CDR2 FNYEAQ. The CDR3 sequence is 13 residues long. The CDR3 spells CASSLSYNSPLHF. The CDR3 DNA reads TGTGCCAGCAGCTTGAGCTATAATTCACCCCTCCACTTT.

V and J are TRBV4-2 and TRBJ1-2; TRBD1 matches 11 bases. The CDR3 contains 14 residues. The ends lost 3 bases at V and 6 bases at J; junction bases unmatched: 3. Germline V gene data show CDR1 as LGHNA and CDR2 as YNFKEQ. The DNA of the CDR3 is TGTGCCAGCAGCCACCCGGGACAGGGGGATGGCTACACCTTC. It translates to CASSHPGQGDGYTF.

The chain uses TRBV9 and TRBJ1-3, with TRBD1 matching over 9 bases. Germline CDR1 is SGDLS and CDR2 is YYNGEE. After removal of 3 bases from V and 3 bases from J, the junction contained 10 bases not matched to a gene. There are 17 residues in the CDR3. CDR3 DNA sequence: TGTGCCAGCAGCGCCTATGAACAGGGGGCGATTGGAAACACCATATATTTT. Translating gives CASSAYEQGAIGNTIYF.